The rows below give T cell receptor beta chains drawn from one sample of a study of blood T cell repertoires in COVID-19. Assay: immunoSEQ multiplex PCR; the TCRdb copy retains only in-frame clones and omits some. The repertoire holds approximately 300,000 clones, roughly nine tenths seen once, with about 2.6% in the top ten. The sample taken for sequencing was PBMCs or T cells enriched from blood (not recorded which). The receptors were sampled from a young woman who had recovered from COVID-19. CDR3s include the opening cysteine and the closing phenylalanine or tryptophan. A D gene is named only where the DNA matches it firmly. Only part of the rows carry a size: once, few, many, or a class if the clone is expanded.

cdr3_length: 15
d_call: .
j_call: TRBJ2-1
v_call: TRBV7-9
clone_size: .
cdr3_aa: CASSLGHSNYNEQFF
cdr3_nt: TGTGCCAGCAGCTTAGGGCACAGTAACTACAATGAGCAGTTCTTC

cdr3_length: 16
d_call: TRBD1
j_call: TRBJ2-3
v_call: TRBV19
clone_size: .
cdr3_aa: CASSIDRGQRTDTQYF
cdr3_nt: TGTGCCAGTAGTATAGATAGGGGACAGCGCACAGATACGCAGTATTTT

cdr3_length: 16
d_call: .
j_call: TRBJ1-6
v_call: TRBV28
clone_size: .
cdr3_aa: CASRPSQSSYNSPLHF
cdr3_nt: TGTGCCAGCAGACCTAGCCAAAGCTCCTATAATTCACCCCTCCACTTT

cdr3_length: 14
d_call: TRBD1
j_call: TRBJ1-1
v_call: TRBV19
clone_size: .
cdr3_aa: CASKTGTRRTEAFF
cdr3_nt: TGTGCCAGCAAGACAGGGACCCGGAGGACTGAAGCTTTCTTT

cdr3_length: 17
d_call: .
j_call: TRBJ1-2
v_call: TRBV4-3
clone_size: .
cdr3_aa: CASSQVLGGAGSYGYTF
cdr3_nt: TGCGCCAGCAGCCAAGTTCTCGGGGGAGCTGGTAGCTATGGCTACACCTTC

cdr3_length: 16
d_call: TRBD1
j_call: TRBJ1-1
v_call: TRBV19
clone_size: .
cdr3_aa: CASSHGQGPVNTEAFF
cdr3_nt: TGTGCCAGTAGTCACGGACAGGGCCCAGTGAACACTGAAGCTTTCTTT

cdr3_length: 13
d_call: .
j_call: TRBJ1-4
v_call: TRBV19
clone_size: .
cdr3_aa: CACRGRSNEKLFF
cdr3_nt: TGTGCCTGCCGGGGGAGAAGTAATGAAAAACTGTTTTTT

cdr3_length: 17
d_call: TRBD2
j_call: TRBJ2-1
v_call: TRBV9
clone_size: .
cdr3_aa: CASSPQYSSGGYNEQFF
cdr3_nt: TGTGCCAGCAGCCCCCAATATTCTAGCGGGGGTTACAATGAGCAGTTCTTC

cdr3_length: 19
d_call: TRBD2
j_call: TRBJ2-7
v_call: TRBV7-9
clone_size: .
cdr3_aa: CASSLVAGLAGTSSYEQYF
cdr3_nt: TGTGCCAGCAGCTTAGTGGCCGGACTAGCGGGAACAAGCTCCTACGAGCAGTACTTC

cdr3_length: 14
d_call: .
j_call: TRBJ2-7
v_call: TRBV11-1
clone_size: .
cdr3_aa: CASSLDWTTYEQYF
cdr3_nt: TGTGCCAGCAGCTTAGACTGGACTACCTACGAGCAGTACTTC

cdr3_length: 15
d_call: .
j_call: TRBJ1-2
v_call: TRBV27
clone_size: .
cdr3_aa: CASSPHGPVGYGYTF
cdr3_nt: TGTGCCAGCAGTCCCCATGGGCCAGTCGGCTATGGCTACACCTTC

cdr3_length: 17
d_call: TRBD1
j_call: TRBJ1-3
v_call: TRBV24-1
clone_size: .
cdr3_aa: CATTQDTQGAKGNTIYF
cdr3_nt: TGTGCCACAACACAGGACACACAGGGGGCGAAAGGAAACACCATATATTTT

cdr3_length: 15
d_call: TRBD1
j_call: TRBJ2-7
v_call: TRBV27
clone_size: .
cdr3_aa: CASSLTGGYIYEQYF
cdr3_nt: TGTGCCAGCAGTTTAACAGGGGGCTACATCTACGAGCAGTACTTC

cdr3_length: 16
d_call: TRBD1
j_call: TRBJ1-2
v_call: TRBV14
clone_size: .
cdr3_aa: CASSQRQGYMNYGYTF
cdr3_nt: TGTGCCAGCAGCCAAAGACAGGGCTACATGAACTATGGCTACACCTTC

cdr3_length: 15
d_call: .
j_call: TRBJ2-2
v_call: TRBV7-7
clone_size: .
cdr3_aa: CASSLGHRNTGELFF
cdr3_nt: TGTGCCAGCAGCTTAGGACACCGTAACACCGGGGAGCTGTTTTTT

cdr3_length: 15
d_call: TRBD1
j_call: TRBJ1-2
v_call: TRBV19
clone_size: .
cdr3_aa: CASSIAETGVSGYTF
cdr3_nt: TGTGCCAGTAGTATAGCAGAGACAGGGGTCTCTGGCTACACCTTC

cdr3_length: 17
d_call: TRBD2
j_call: TRBJ2-1
v_call: TRBV6-2/TRBV6-3
clone_size: .
cdr3_aa: CASSQTPWLAGGPQQFF
cdr3_nt: TGTGCCAGCAGTCAGACGCCTTGGCTAGCGGGGGGGCCCCAGCAGTTCTTC

cdr3_length: 13
d_call: .
j_call: TRBJ2-3
v_call: TRBV20-1
clone_size: .
cdr3_aa: CSASVDYTDTQYF
cdr3_nt: TGCAGTGCTAGTGTGGACTACACAGATACGCAGTATTTT

cdr3_length: 13
d_call: .
j_call: TRBJ1-1
v_call: TRBV29-1
clone_size: .
cdr3_aa: CSGYRAMNTEAFF
cdr3_nt: TGCAGCGGTTACAGGGCCATGAACACTGAAGCTTTCTTT

cdr3_length: 11
d_call: .
j_call: TRBJ2-1
v_call: TRBV6-2/TRBV6-3
clone_size: .
cdr3_aa: CASSYINEQFF
cdr3_nt: TGTGCCAGCAGTTACATAAATGAGCAGTTCTTC

cdr3_length: 12
d_call: .
j_call: TRBJ2-1
v_call: TRBV12-3/TRBV12-4
clone_size: .
cdr3_aa: CASSLSHNEQFF
cdr3_nt: TGTGCCAGCAGTTTGAGTCACAATGAGCAGTTCTTC

cdr3_length: 15
d_call: TRBD1
j_call: TRBJ2-7
v_call: TRBV7-2
clone_size: .
cdr3_aa: CASSVTGTGAYEQYF
cdr3_nt: TGTGCCAGCAGCGTTACCGGGACAGGAGCCTACGAGCAGTACTTC

cdr3_length: 17
d_call: TRBD2
j_call: TRBJ2-1
v_call: TRBV14
clone_size: .
cdr3_aa: CASSSRLAGELYNEQFF
cdr3_nt: TGTGCCAGCAGCTCTAGACTAGCGGGGGAACTTTACAATGAGCAGTTCTTC

cdr3_length: 20
d_call: TRBD2
j_call: TRBJ2-5
v_call: TRBV4-1
clone_size: .
cdr3_aa: CASSQGTGLAGVRRTETQYF
cdr3_nt: TGCGCCAGCAGCCAAGGGACGGGACTAGCGGGAGTTCGTCGGACAGAGACCCAGTACTTC

cdr3_length: 13
d_call: TRBD1
j_call: TRBJ2-7
v_call: TRBV5-8
clone_size: few
cdr3_aa: CASRRTGPLEQYF
cdr3_nt: TGTGCCAGCAGACGGACAGGGCCGCTTGAGCAGTACTTC

cdr3_length: 17
d_call: .
j_call: TRBJ1-1
v_call: TRBV7-9
clone_size: .
cdr3_aa: CASSLRELGRRNTEAFF
cdr3_nt: TGTGCCAGCAGCTTAAGGGAGCTGGGCAGGAGGAACACTGAAGCTTTCTTT

cdr3_length: 14
d_call: .
j_call: TRBJ2-1
v_call: TRBV5-1
clone_size: .
cdr3_aa: CASSLTGSYNEQFF
cdr3_nt: TGCGCCAGCAGCTTAACGGGCTCCTACAATGAGCAGTTCTTC

cdr3_length: 15
d_call: .
j_call: TRBJ1-1
v_call: TRBV27
clone_size: .
cdr3_aa: CASSLDRRMNTEAFF
cdr3_nt: TGTGCCAGCAGTTTAGACAGGCGCATGAACACTGAAGCTTTCTTT

cdr3_length: 15
d_call: .
j_call: TRBJ2-7
v_call: TRBV11-3
clone_size: .
cdr3_aa: CASSLRVTGRHEQYF
cdr3_nt: TGTGCCAGCAGCTTGAGGGTTACCGGCCGGCACGAGCAGTACTTC

cdr3_length: 16
d_call: .
j_call: TRBJ2-7
v_call: TRBV9
clone_size: once
cdr3_aa: CASSPLRRGLPYEQYF
cdr3_nt: TGTGCCAGCAGCCCCCTGAGGCGAGGACTCCCATACGAGCAGTACTTC

cdr3_length: 15
d_call: .
j_call: TRBJ1-2
v_call: TRBV19
clone_size: .
cdr3_aa: CASSMGQGLNYGYTF
cdr3_nt: TGTGCCAGTAGTATGGGTCAGGGCCTTAACTATGGCTACACCTTC

cdr3_length: 15
d_call: .
j_call: TRBJ2-7
v_call: TRBV13
clone_size: .
cdr3_aa: CASSPRQAKTYEQYF
cdr3_nt: TGTGCCAGCAGCCCTAGACAGGCGAAAACCTACGAGCAGTACTTC

cdr3_length: 15
d_call: TRBD2
j_call: TRBJ2-2
v_call: TRBV2
clone_size: .
cdr3_aa: CASSLAGGVTGELFF
cdr3_nt: TGTGCCAGCAGTCTAGCGGGGGGCGTCACCGGGGAGCTGTTTTTT

cdr3_length: 11
d_call: TRBD1
j_call: TRBJ2-1
v_call: TRBV3-1/TRBV3-2
clone_size: .
cdr3_aa: CASSLDRGQFF
cdr3_nt: TGTGCCAGCAGCCTAGACAGGGGGCAGTTCTTC